These 11 T cell receptor beta chains were all obtained from the same sample, sequenced in a study of CXCR3-negative and CXCR3-positive naive CD8 T cells. Study findings and constraints: Naive cells with CXCR3 showed TRB CDR3s that were more hydrophobic than those in CXCR3-negative naive cells.

Their antigens remain unidentified. TRB cDNA libraries were made by UMI-labeled 5' RACE. TCRdb reprocessed the 5' RACE reads and stores each CDR3 protein as one record, lacking DNA. The specimen's table records approximately 100,000 distinct CDR3 sequences. The sample was naive CXCR3+ CD8+ T cells from blood. Regarding subset: CD45RO-CCR7+CD27+CD95- naive CD8+ T cells expressing CXCR3 (TNR3+). The receptors shown here come from a human donor in good health. Some clones in this sample may be carry-over from other donors' samples.

V gene TRBV7-2 combines with J gene TRBJ2-5. Germline lookup yields CDR1 SGHTA and CDR2 FQGNSA. The length of the CDR3 is 14 residues. Here the CDR3 reads CASSSILLQETQYF.

The chain joins TRBV25-1 to TRBJ1-2; with no DNA, the TCRdb D assignment of TRBD1 cannot be verified. Germline CDR1 and CDR2: MGHDK and SYGVNS. The CDR3 is 12 residues long. CDR3 protein: CASTDRVYGYTF.

The chain couples TRBV7-8 to TRBJ2-1; TCRdb selects TRBD2, and the lack of DNA leaves this call unchecked. Per the germline V gene, CDR1 is SGHVS and CDR2 is FQNEAQ. The CDR3 covers 17 residues. CDR3 sequence reads: CASSSGLAGGGHNEQFF.

The chain combines TRBV6-2 or TRBV6-3 with TRBJ2-2; TCRdb reports TRBD2, a call that lacks DNA to check it against. This CDR3 is 17 amino acids long. Germline V lookup: CDR1 MNHEY, CDR2 SVGEGT. The CDR3 loop reads CASRPLTSGANTGELFF.

This chain links TRBV6-2 or TRBV6-3 with TRBJ2-5; TCRdb's D call, TRBD2, is unchecked because there is no DNA. The CDR3 loop spans 14 amino acids. Germline V gives CDR1 MNHEY, CDR2 SVGEGT. Here the CDR3 reads CASSTLAGEETQYF.

V and J are TRBV19 and TRBJ2-2; as DNA is missing, the TRBD1 call by TCRdb cannot be tested. The CDR3 covers 13 residues. Germline CDR1 reads LNHDA; CDR2 reads SQIVND (reference sequence). The CDR3 region is CASQDRNTGELFF.

The J gene is TRBJ2-1, the V gene TRBV7-3; TCRdb gives TRBD1 as the D gene, but with no DNA this cannot be confirmed. The CDR3 has 13 residues. The germline CDR1 and CDR2 sequences are SGHTA and FQGTGA. CDR3 residues: CASSLGGSNEQFF.

The chain is built from TRBV12-3 or TRBV12-4 and TRBJ1-2; absent DNA, TCRdb's TRBD1 call cannot be checked. CDR3 length equals 16 residues. This CDR3 reads CASSPTGAAPHNGYTF.

The chain couples TRBV6-6 to TRBJ2-7. Germline loops: CDR1 MNHNY, CDR2 SVGAGI (reference sequence). The CDR3 runs 15 residues. The CDR3 protein is CASSYPLASSYEQYF.

The chain links TRBV27 to TRBJ1-6. Germline lookup yields CDR1 MNHEY and CDR2 SMNVEV (reference sequence). The CDR3 has 15 amino acids. The CDR3 sequence: CASSLSGFDNSPLHF.

The V and J genes are TRBV7-9 and TRBJ2-2. This CDR3 comprises 13 residues. Germline CDR1 is SEHNR and CDR2 is FQNEAQ (reference sequence). This CDR3 is CAISDGNTGELFF.